Listed below are T cell receptor beta chains from one sample, sequenced in a study of blood T cell repertoires in COVID-19. Produced via immunoSEQ multiplex PCR; TCRdb's table is partial and in-frame only. Of roughly 110,000 clones in the sample, more than 70% were seen once. Input material: peripheral blood. The origin of the receptors is a man between 50 and 59 years old with active or convalescent COVID-19. Both conserved end residues are part of each CDR3. A D gene is named only where the DNA matches it firmly. Not all rows give a size; the values are once, few, many and, for expanded clones, a class.

clone size,J gene,D gene,CDR3 length,V gene,CDR3 protein,CDR3 DNA
-,TRBJ1-1,TRBD1,15,TRBV10-2,CASSEGQGGDTEAFF,TGCGCCAGCAGTGAAGGACAGGGGGGGGACACTGAAGCTTTCTTT
once,TRBJ1-1,-,10,TRBV20-1,CSARVVAAFF,TGCAGTGCTAGGGTTGTTGCGGCTTTCTTT
-,TRBJ2-7,TRBD2,15,TRBV7-9,CASSPPAGGPYEQYF,TGTGCCAGCAGCCCCCCAGCGGGAGGTCCCTACGAGCAGTACTTC
-,TRBJ2-1,-,13,TRBV27,CASSVYPDNEQFF,TGTGCCAGCAGTGTATATCCAGACAATGAGCAGTTCTTC
-,TRBJ1-2,-,15,TRBV5-1,CASSLMTATYYGYTF,TGCGCCAGCAGCTTGATGACAGCTACCTACTATGGCTACACCTTC
-,TRBJ2-1,-,15,TRBV28,CASSLTDTRDNEQFF,TGTGCCAGCAGTTTGACCGACACTCGAGACAATGAGCAGTTCTTC
once,TRBJ2-2,-,16,TRBV18,CASSPSGTPNTGELFF,TGTGCCAGCTCACCCTCCGGGACACCGAACACCGGGGAGCTGTTTTTT
-,TRBJ1-5,-,14,TRBV19,CASNEQGIYQPQHF,TGTGCCAGTAATGAACAGGGTATATACCAGCCCCAGCATTTT
-,TRBJ2-5,TRBD2,16,TRBV5-5,CASSGGLAGEQETQYF,TGTGCCAGCAGCGGGGGACTAGCGGGAGAGCAAGAGACCCAGTACTTC
-,TRBJ2-7,-,12,TRBV6-2/TRBV6-3,CASSYRRHEQYF,TGTGCCAGCAGTTACAGGCGGCACGAGCAGTACTTC
-,TRBJ2-7,TRBD1,15,TRBV3-1/TRBV3-2,CASSLPGQGAGEQYF,TGTGCCAGCAGCCTACCGGGACAGGGGGCCGGCGAGCAGTACTTC
-,TRBJ2-7,-,17,TRBV5-6,CASSSGLGTGQSYEQYF,TGTGCCAGCAGCTCCGGACTAGGGACAGGACAATCCTACGAGCAGTACTTC
-,TRBJ2-6,-,21,TRBV28,CASRFRKPLGPPSSGANVLTF,TGTGCCAGCAGGTTCCGAAAGCCCCTGGGGCCCCCATCCTCTGGGGCCAACGTCCTGACTTTC
-,TRBJ1-2,TRBD1,15,TRBV27,CASSSLGQGALGYTF,TGTGCCAGCAGTTCTCTAGGACAGGGGGCGTTAGGCTACACCTTC